The 21 T cell receptor beta chains below were found in one sample sequenced in a study of blood T cell repertoires in COVID-19. Method: immunoSEQ multiplex PCR; TCRdb's copy keeps in-frame clones and lacks some. Here the sample spans roughly 210,000 clones, around 86% being singletons. Sequenced sample: PBMCs or T cells enriched from blood (not recorded which). These TCRs come from a man aged 25-45 years in a cohort exposed to, infected with or recovered from COVID-19 (not recorded which).

The V gene is TRBV4-2, the J gene TRBJ2-7, with 9 bases identical to TRBD2. The CDR3 spans 18 residues. Germline CDR1 is LGHNA and CDR2 is YNFKEQ. The V gene end was trimmed by 4 bases and the J gene end by 7 bases; junction bases not matched to a gene: 20. In DNA, the CDR3 is TGTGCCAGCAGCCTTCAGAGCCCCGGGACTAGCCTAACGGGTGAGCAGTACTTC. Translation: CASSLQSPGTSLTGEQYF.

This chain uses TRBV10-3 with TRBJ1-2, with TRBD1 matching 9 bases. The germline CDR1 and CDR2 sequences are ENHRY and SYGVKD. V dropped 1 base and J dropped 7; count of bases not matched to a gene: 1. There are 13 residues in the CDR3. The CDR3 region is CAISELGQGGYTF. The CDR3 region has the DNA TGTGCCATCAGTGAGTTGGGACAGGGTGGCTACACCTTC.

The genes are TRBV6-5 and TRBJ1-4; a weak D match, TRBD1 (5 bases). The CDR3 extends over 14 amino acids. V was pared by 6 bases and J by 5 bases, with 13 bases between. The germline V gene has CDR1 MNHEY and CDR2 SVGAGI. Here the CDR3 DNA reads TGTGCCAGCAGGGGAAGGGGAAGCAATGAAAAACTGTTTTTT. It translates to CASRGRGSNEKLFF.

This chain links TRBV28 with TRBJ2-6; the match to TRBD1 covers 8 bases. Trimming cost V 7 bases and J 0 bases; bases outside gene matches: 17. CDR3 length equals 20 residues. Germline CDR1 is MDHEN and CDR2 is SYDVKM. Here the CDR3 reads CASNINRGDRLLSGANVLTF. The CDR3 bases are TGTGCCAGCAACATCAACAGGGGGGACAGGCTGCTCTCTGGGGCCAACGTCCTGACTTTC.

This clone occurred a few times. This chain connects TRBV3-1 (or the pseudogene TRBV3-2) to TRBJ2-1; 11 bases line up with TRBD2. The germline V gene encodes CDR1 LGHDT and CDR2 YNNKEL (reference sequence). This CDR3 has 16 amino acids. Trimming removed 5 bases from V and 7 bases from J; junction bases left unmatched: 10. CDR3 in DNA: TGTGCCAGCAGCTCATTCCTAGCGGGAGGAGGGAATGAGCAGTTCTTC. This sequence encodes CASSSFLAGGGNEQFF.

The V call is TRBV27, the J call TRBJ1-3; 8 nucleotides agree with TRBD1. Germline V gene lookup returns CDR1 MNHEY and CDR2 SMNVEV (reference sequence). The ends lost 5 bases at V and 6 bases at J; junction bases unmatched: 3. This CDR3 contains 13 residues. Here the CDR3 reads CASSADRANTIYF. The DNA for the CDR3 is TGTGCCAGCAGTGCGGACAGGGCAAACACCATATATTTT.

V and J are TRBV28 and TRBJ1-2, with a possible D match to TRBD1 (6 bases). The ends were cut back, 5 bases at V and 7 bases at J, with 14 bases in the middle. The germline V gene has CDR1 MDHEN and CDR2 SYDVKM. The CDR3 has 13 residues. This CDR3 reads CASSRLDRPGYTF. The CDR3 DNA follows: TGTGCCAGCAGTCGCCTCGACAGGCCTGGCTACACCTTC.

In nucleotides, the CDR3 is TGCGCCAGCAGTGTTGGGACTAGCGGCACCGGGGAGCTGTTTTTT. Translated: CASSVGTSGTGELFF. This chain links TRBV10-1 with TRBJ2-2; 11 bases agree with TRBD2. From germline, CDR1 is WNHNN and CDR2 SYGVQD (reference sequence). J gave up 4 bases and V 4 bases, and 2 bases lay outside the gene matches. The CDR3 spans 15 residues.

This chain links TRBV7-9 with TRBJ2-7, with 10 bases identical to TRBD2. V was pared by 0 bases and J by 2 bases, with 1 base of the junction left unmatched. The CDR3 covers 15 residues. CDR1 is SEHNR and CDR2 is FQNEAQ in the germline V gene (reference sequence). The CDR3 loop is CASSLASGRAYEQYF. CDR3 in DNA: TGTGCCAGCAGCTTAGCGAGCGGGAGGGCCTACGAGCAGTACTTC.

This sequence joins TRBV2 and TRBJ2-3; 12 bases align to TRBD2. The V and J ends lost 6 bases and 3 bases, in that order; junction bases with no gene match: 4. Germline CDR1 is SNHLY and CDR2 is FYNNEI. This CDR3 contains 15 residues. Written as DNA, the CDR3 is TGTGCCAGCAGAGGACTAGCGGGACTTACAGATACGCAGTATTTT. It translates to CASRGLAGLTDTQYF.

The chain recombines TRBV28 with TRBJ1-4; TRBD1 matches at 9 bases. CDR3 length: 17 residues. With 6 bases clipped from V and 13 bases from J, the junction kept 21 bases outside the gene matches. The V gene's germline CDR1 is MDHEN and CDR2 SYDVKM. CDR3 amino acids: CASSLLLLYRGRFGLFF. For the CDR3, the DNA is TGTGCCAGCAGCCTCCTTCTCCTGTACAGGGGGCGGTTCGGACTGTTTTTT.

This clone was seen only once. The rearrangement uses TRBV19 and TRBJ1-4, with no clear D. The CDR3 length is 15 residues. The V end lost 3 bases, the J end lost 0 bases, and 8 bases lay between the germline ends. Germline loops: CDR1 LNHDA, CDR2 SQIVND (reference sequence). This CDR3 is CASSIAAATNEKLFF. The CDR3 coding sequence is TGTGCCAGTAGTATCGCGGCAGCAACTAATGAAAAACTGTTTTTT.

The chain couples TRBV27 to TRBJ1-5; 10 bases agree with TRBD1. The V and J ends lost 8 bases and 4 bases, in that order; junction bases with no gene match: 8. This CDR3 has 15 residues. Germline V gene sequence: CDR1 MNHEY, CDR2 SMNVEV (reference sequence). The CDR3 DNA follows: TGTGCCAGCCCGACAGGGGGCGATGGTAATCAGCCCCAGCATTTT. Its protein is CASPTGGDGNQPQHF.

The chain has TRBV7-2 and TRBJ2-7; a weak D match, TRBD2 (6 bases). CDR1 and CDR2 from the germline V gene are SGHTA and FQGNSA. The CDR3 is 14 amino acids. Trimming cost V 4 bases and J 0 bases, with 10 bases left between them. DNA of the CDR3: TGTGCCAGCAGCTGGGACTTCAGCTCCTACGAGCAGTACTTC. Protein: CASSWDFSSYEQYF.

The gene calls are TRBV19 and TRBJ1-3; 12 bases are a match to TRBD1. J gave up 8 bases and V 2 bases, and 7 bases lay outside the gene matches. CDR1 and CDR2 from the germline V gene are LNHDA and SQIVND (reference sequence). The CDR3 runs to 16 residues. The CDR3 reads CASSIPTGQGADTIYF. The CDR3 coding sequence is TGTGCCAGTAGTATACCAACGGGACAGGGGGCGGACACCATATATTTT.

V is TRBV7-9 and J is TRBJ2-3, with TRBD1 as a possible D gene (7 bases). Germline-derived CDR1 and CDR2 are SEHNR and FQNEAQ (reference sequence). V gave up 5 bases and J gave up 0 bases, with 15 bases separating them. The CDR3 is made up of 16 amino acids. The CDR3 DNA follows: TGTGCCAGCAGCCGCGGGGACAGTGTTAGCACAGATACGCAGTATTTT. As protein: CASSRGDSVSTDTQYF. Full variable domain (rest looked up from reference TRBV7-9 and TRBJ2-3): DTGVSQNPRHKITKRGQNVTFRCDPISEHNRLYWYRQTLGQGPEFLTYFQNEAQLEKSRLLSDRFSAERPKGSFSTLEIQRTEQGDSAMYLCASSRGDSVSTDTQYFGPGTRLTVL.

The DNA for the CDR3 is TGTGCCAGCATGAGCACCGGGGAGCTGTTTTTT. It translates to CASMSTGELFF. The chain carries TRBV6-5 and TRBJ2-2, with D unresolved. Trimming shortened V by 7 bases and J by 4 bases, and 4 bases separated the two germline ends. The CDR3 spans 11 residues. Germline CDR1 is MNHEY and CDR2 is SVGAGI.

Written as DNA, the CDR3 is TGCAGCGTTGAAGATAACAGGGGGAATAATCGTGAAAAACTGTTTTTT. The encoded protein is CSVEDNRGNNREKLFF. The V call is TRBV29-1, the J call TRBJ1-4; TRBD1 matches 8 bases. CDR3 length equals 16 residues. Trimming removed 0 bases from V and 7 bases from J; junction bases left unmatched: 10. Germline assignment: CDR1 SQVTM and CDR2 ANQGSEA.

The chain combines TRBV10-1 with TRBJ1-1; no reliable D call. This CDR3 has 14 amino acids. Germline lookup yields CDR1 WNHNN and CDR2 SYGVQD (reference sequence). Trimming took off 0 bases at V and 5 bases at J, with 10 bases between the two ends. The DNA for the CDR3 is TGCGCCAGCAGTGAGTCAGGTAGAGGGACTGAAGCTTTCTTT. Translation: CASSESGRGTEAFF.

This chain uses TRBV15 with TRBJ2-7; 11 bases align to TRBD2. This CDR3 region has 15 residues. CDR1 is LNHNV, CDR2 YYDKDF, per germline (reference sequence). The junction had 6 bases not matched to a gene; V was cut back by 2 bases and J by 6 bases. For the CDR3, the DNA is TGTGCCACCAGCAGATCCTTAGCGGGAGGGCTCGAGCAGTACTTC. Translation gives CATSRSLAGGLEQYF.

This clone was observed once. This rearrangement joins TRBV12-3 or TRBV12-4 to TRBJ1-5, with a possible D match to TRBD1 (6 bases). The CDR3 length is 12 residues. V shed 8 bases and J shed 5 bases, with 10 bases lying between them. Here the CDR3 reads CASRDTYQPQHF. CDR3 DNA: TGTGCCAGCCGGGACACTTATCAGCCCCAGCATTTT.